Below, one TCR beta chain is given with its context. The antigen remains unidentified. This entry comes from a study of T cells after yellow fever vaccination. About the study: Those fractions that held only low numbers of cells were prepared using the SMART-Seq v4 Ultra Low Input RNA kit. Findings of the study overall: One caveat is that FACS-sorted repertoires could contain abundant clonotypes contaminating from the bulk population. Weaker overall, the secondary response nonetheless peaked faster (day 5 versus 15). Just a small share of clonotypes turned up in the CD4 compartment as well as the CD8 compartment.

Each CDR3 protein is one row after TCRdb ran MiXCR on the 5' RACE reads. The sample shows 300,000 or so distinct CDR3 sequences, roughly 13% of them seen only once. Trimming removed 2 bases at V and 8 bases at J, with 25 bases between. The CDR3 spans 17 residues. Germline CDR1 and CDR2: DFQATT and SNEGSKA (reference sequence). The specimen comprised CD4+ T cells sorted from PBMCs, sampled 45 days after the yellow fever booster vaccination. The TCR was taken from a man aged 30 to 39 who received the YFV17D yellow fever vaccine. The genes are TRBV20-1 and TRBJ2-1, with D possibly called TRBD1 or TRBD2 (7 bases each). CDR3 in DNA: TGCAGTGCTAGACCCCCGATAGCGGGCCTAGGGGGCGATGAGCAGTTCTTC. Its protein product is CSARPPIAGLGGDEQFF.